This TCR beta chain is drawn from a study of T cells in Graves' hyperthyroidism and ophthalmopathy. CDR3 length: 13 residues. Germline trimming cut 7 bases from V and 6 bases from J; bases unmatched to any gene: 8. Germline V gene data show CDR1 as MNHNS and CDR2 as SASEGT. What was amplified from RNA transcripts were TCR beta CDR3 regions. During a first-round RT-PCR of the TCR CDR3, the HTBI primer set was used. TCRdb redid the calling of the multiplex PCR reads with MiXCR, one entry per CDR3 protein. Among around 340,000 distinct CDR3 sequences listed, around 20% were seen once. Concerning this clonotype: The antigen is undetermined.

Researchers defined stable Graves' hyperthyroidism as no ophthalmopathy progression within 18 months. More than 8.5 ml of fresh peripheral blood supplied the PBMCs. Points from the study as a whole: Stable hyperthyroidism was told apart from ophthalmopathy by a model built on 13 V-J features.

This TCR came from a woman aged 50 to 65 with Graves' hyperthyroidism. This chain uses TRBV6-1 with TRBJ1-2; 7 bases fit TRBD1. Sequencing used blood. This CDR3 reads CASTRRQGDGYTF. CDR3 in DNA: TGTGCCAGCACCCGCCGACAGGGAGATGGCTACACCTTC.